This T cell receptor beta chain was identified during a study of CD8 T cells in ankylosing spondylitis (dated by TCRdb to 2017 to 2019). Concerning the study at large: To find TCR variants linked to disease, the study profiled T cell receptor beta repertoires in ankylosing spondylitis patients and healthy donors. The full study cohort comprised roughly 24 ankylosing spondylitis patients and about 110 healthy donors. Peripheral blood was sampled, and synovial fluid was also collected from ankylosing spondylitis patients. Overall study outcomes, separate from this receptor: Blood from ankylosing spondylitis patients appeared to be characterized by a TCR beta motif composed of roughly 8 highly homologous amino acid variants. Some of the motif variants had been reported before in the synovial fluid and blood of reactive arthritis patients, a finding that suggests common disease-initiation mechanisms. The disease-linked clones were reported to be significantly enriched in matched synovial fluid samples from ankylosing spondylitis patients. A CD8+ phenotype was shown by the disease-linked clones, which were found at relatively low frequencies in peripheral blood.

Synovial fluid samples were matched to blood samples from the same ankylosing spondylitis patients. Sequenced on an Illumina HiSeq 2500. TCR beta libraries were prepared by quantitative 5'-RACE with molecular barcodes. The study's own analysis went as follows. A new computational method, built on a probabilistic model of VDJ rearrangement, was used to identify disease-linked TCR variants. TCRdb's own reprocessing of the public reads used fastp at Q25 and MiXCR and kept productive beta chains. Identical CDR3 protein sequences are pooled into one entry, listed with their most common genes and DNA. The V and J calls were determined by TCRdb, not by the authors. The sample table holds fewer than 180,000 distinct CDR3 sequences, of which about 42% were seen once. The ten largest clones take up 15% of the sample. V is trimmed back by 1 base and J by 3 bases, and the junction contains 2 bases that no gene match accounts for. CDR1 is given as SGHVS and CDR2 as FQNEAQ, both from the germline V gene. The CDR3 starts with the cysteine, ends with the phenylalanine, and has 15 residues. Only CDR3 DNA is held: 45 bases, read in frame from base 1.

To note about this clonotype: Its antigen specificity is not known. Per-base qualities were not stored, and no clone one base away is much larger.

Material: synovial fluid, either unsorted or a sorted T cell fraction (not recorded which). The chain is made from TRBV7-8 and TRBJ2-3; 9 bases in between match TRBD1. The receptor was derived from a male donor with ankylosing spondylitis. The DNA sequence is TGTGCCAGCAGCTTAGACAGGGGGCTAACAGATACGCAGTATTTT. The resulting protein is CASSLDRGLTDTQYF.